This TCR beta chain was documented in a study of response to subunit inactivated influenza vaccine. Trimming shortened V by 3 bases and J by 0 bases, and 13 bases separated the two germline ends. This CDR3 has 16 amino acids. Germline-derived CDR1 and CDR2 are ENHRY and SYGVKD. In the case of this clonotype: Its target is not known.

General study results and limits: That few new T cells are recruited by each seasonal influenza vaccination was the authors' suggestion.

TCRdb independently ran MiXCR on the RT-PCR reads; one entry per CDR3 protein. The repertoire holds around 790,000 distinct CDR3 sequences, around 21% seen once, with 10% in the top ten. The source is a man between 50 and 59 years old who received an inactivated influenza vaccine. Source: PBMCs from blood, taken 4 to 6 days after vaccination. The gene calls are TRBV10-3 and TRBJ2-3; tentative D call: TRBD1 (5 bases). The CDR3 sequence: CAISEYGQGSTDTQYF. CDR3 bases: TGTGCCATCAGTGAATATGGTCAGGGCAGCACAGATACGCAGTATTTT.